The T cell receptor beta chain under discussion was sequenced for a study of T cells in Graves' hyperthyroidism and ophthalmopathy. Researchers took RNA transcripts and amplified the TCR beta CDR3 regions from them. The HTBI primer set was used in a first-round RT-PCR of the TCR CDR3. TCRdb processed the multiplex PCR reads anew with MiXCR; each CDR3 protein has one entry. The sample shows a few hundred thousand distinct CDR3 sequences, about 43% of them seen only once. The germline V gene has CDR1 ENHRY and CDR2 SYGVKD. Trimming cost V 2 bases and J 3 bases, with 13 bases left between them. The CDR3 totals 15 residues.

This clonotype was obtained from a woman between 18 and 29 years old with Graves' hyperthyroidism. Sequencing was done on a sample of peripheral blood or thyroid tissue (not recorded which). The chain employs TRBV10-3 and TRBJ1-1, with D unclear. CDR3 amino acids: CAISEPPQWDTEAFF. DNA for the CDR3: TGTGCCATCAGTGAGCCCCCCCAGTGGGACACTGAAGCTTTCTTT.